Presented here are 25 T cell receptor beta chains from one specimen sequenced in a study of T-cell reconstitution after alpha-beta-depleted transplantation in children. Preparation of the TCRbeta library involved a method that used unique molecular identifiers. TCRdb redid the calling of the PCR reads with MiXCR, one entry per CDR3 protein. The sample holds some 250,000 distinct CDR3 sequences, around 12% seen once. The sequencing used PBMCs from the stem cell graft donor, collected from the stem cell graft. Source of these receptors: a human donor who donated a stem cell graft to a child with acute lymphoblastic leukemia.

There are a few counts of this clonotype. The gene calls are TRBV27 and TRBJ1-2; 8 bases fit TRBD1. This CDR3 is 16 amino acids long. The J segment lost 4 bases and the V segment lost 5 bases, leaving 12 bases of the junction unmatched. Germline CDR1 reads MNHEY; CDR2 reads SMNVEV (reference sequence). CDR3 nucleotide sequence: TGTGCCAGCAGTCCCCATTTTGACAGGGGAGGCTATGGCTACACCTTC. Its protein product is CASSPHFDRGGYGYTF.

V gene TRBV30 combines with J gene TRBJ1-2; D is perhaps TRBD1 (5 bases). This CDR3 has 11 amino acids. The germline gives CDR1 GTSNPN, CDR2 SVGIG (reference sequence). The V end was cut by 4 bases, the J end by 8 bases, with 11 bases between. CDR3 in DNA: TGTGCCTGGATTCGGGGGAGAGGCTACACCTTC. Protein product: CAWIRGRGYTF.

This clonotype was recorded at least ten times. This rearrangement joins TRBV11-2 to TRBJ2-7; D is perhaps TRBD1 or TRBD2 (5 bases each). Trimming pared 5 bases from V and 0 bases from J, leaving 17 bases between. The CDR3 covers 16 residues. Germline assignment: CDR1 SGHAT and CDR2 FQNNGV. The CDR3 DNA reads TGTGCCAGCAGCGCGATCGCCGGGACCGCCTCCTACGAGCAGTACTTC. Its protein product is CASSAIAGTASYEQYF.

The table lists this clonotype with many counts. In nucleotides, the CDR3 is TGCAGTGCTTTGGTGGCGACTGAAGCTTTCTTT. This translates into CSALVATEAFF. The V gene is TRBV20-1, the J gene TRBJ1-1; no definite D call. The germline V gene has CDR1 DFQATT and CDR2 SNEGSKA (reference sequence). Trimming removed 5 bases from V and 5 bases from J, with 9 bases in between. The CDR3 has 11 amino acids.

This clonotype was detected ten times or more. The V and J genes are TRBV28 and TRBJ1-3; D is unresolved. V dropped 2 bases and J dropped 4 bases, with 9 bases sitting between them. CDR3 length equals 14 residues. Germline V lookup: CDR1 MDHEN, CDR2 SYDVKM. This chain's CDR3 is CASSLKVSGNTIYF. The CDR3 region has the DNA TGTGCCAGCAGTTTAAAGGTGTCGGGAAACACCATATATTTT.

This clonotype appeared many times. The J gene is TRBJ1-2, the V gene TRBV7-2; D is unresolved. The CDR3 length is 16 residues. The ends were cut back, 0 bases at V and 0 bases at J, with 11 bases in the middle. The germline CDR1 and CDR2 sequences are SGHTA and FQGNSA. This chain's CDR3 is CASSLAGRSPNYGYTF. The DNA for the CDR3 is TGTGCCAGCAGCTTAGCGGGGAGATCCCCTAACTATGGCTACACCTTC.

This clonotype was seen repeatedly, ten times or more. The chain is built from TRBV4-3 and TRBJ2-4; the D gene is possibly TRBD1 (6 bases). Germline-derived CDR1 and CDR2 are LGHNA and YSLEER. The CDR3 is 14 residues long. Trimming took 0 bases from V and 9 from J, leaving 12 bases between them. CDR3 in amino acids: CASSQDTGSAIQYF. CDR3 in DNA: TGCGCCAGCAGCCAAGATACAGGGTCGGCCATTCAGTACTTC.

At least ten counts were recorded for this clonotype. The chain links TRBV12-3 or TRBV12-4 to TRBJ1-1; weak D call: TRBD1 (6 bases). Between the trimmed V and J ends, which lost 5 bases and 10 bases, there was a span of 14 bases. The CDR3 is made up of 12 amino acids. This CDR3 reads CASSLDIGGAFF. CDR3 bases: TGTGCCAGCAGTCTAGACATAGGGGGAGCTTTCTTT.

The gene calls are TRBV11-1 and TRBJ2-3; 8 bases match TRBD2. J gave up 0 bases and V 8 bases, and 16 bases lay outside the gene matches. Germline V gene data show CDR1 as SGHAT and CDR2 as FQDESV (reference sequence). This CDR3 comprises 18 residues. The CDR3 DNA reads TGTGCCAGCGGTCGAGTAGCGGGGCTATTGAGTAGCACAGATACGCAGTATTTT. Its protein product is CASGRVAGLLSSTDTQYF.

This clonotype showed up many times. The chain carries TRBV9 and TRBJ1-1; D may be TRBD1 (5 bases). Trimming cost V 4 bases and J 0 bases, with 13 bases left between them. CDR1 is SGDLS and CDR2 is YYNGEE in the germline V gene. This CDR3 region has 15 residues. CDR3 DNA: TGTGCCAGCAGCTCCTCGACAGCGATGAACACTGAAGCTTTCTTT. Its protein is CASSSSTAMNTEAFF.

The chain carries TRBV28 and TRBJ1-5; 7 positions agree with TRBD1. The V gene's germline CDR1 is MDHEN and CDR2 SYDVKM. The CDR3 contains 15 residues. Germline trimming cut 3 bases from V and 6 bases from J; bases unmatched to any gene: 8. The CDR3 spells CASSFIAGGAQPQHF. In DNA, the CDR3 is TGTGCCAGCAGTTTCATAGCAGGGGGGGCTCAGCCCCAGCATTTT.

Details on this clonotype: It may be a read error: a sequence one base away is much more abundant. The chain recombines TRBV11-2 with TRBJ2-2, with D tentatively TRBD2 (6 bases). CDR3 length equals 15 residues. Trimming left V 1 base short and J 4 bases short, with 10 bases between. The germline gives CDR1 SGHAT, CDR2 FQNNGV. CDR3 in DNA: TGTGCCAGCAGCTTAGCACGAGCGGGCACCGGGGAGCTGTTTTTT. Translation: CASSLARAGTGELFF.

This sequence joins TRBV5-1 and TRBJ2-5, with TRBD2 identical over 13 bases. Germline CDR1 SGHRS, CDR2 YFSETQ. This CDR3 is 17 amino acids long. Trimming took 3 bases from V and 5 from J; bases not matched to a gene: 10. For the CDR3, the DNA is TGCGCCAGCAGCTCGCACGGGACTAGCGGGAAGATCGAGACCCAGTACTTC. Amino acids: CASSSHGTSGKIETQYF.

Many counts were recorded for this clonotype. V and J are TRBV15 and TRBJ2-2; 8 bases are shared with TRBD1. Trimming at V came to 0 bases and at J to 1 base, leaving 7 bases not matched to a gene. Per germline, CDR1 LNHNV and CDR2 YYDKDF (reference sequence). CDR3 length: 18 residues. This CDR3 reads CATSRDPVGTGNTGELFF. DNA of the CDR3: TGTGCCACCAGCAGAGATCCGGTGGGGACAGGGAACACCGGGGAGCTGTTTTTT. Combining the CDR3 with reference TRBV15 and TRBJ2-2 gives the whole variable domain DAMVIQNPRYQVTQFGKPVTLSCSQTLNHNVMYWYQQKSSQAPKLLFHYYDKDFNNEADTPDNFQSRRPNTSFCFLDIRSPGLGDTAMYLCATSRDPVGTGNTGELFFGEGSRLTVL.

This clonotype was seen at least ten times. The chain employs TRBV3-1 and TRBJ2-1; 13 bases align to TRBD2. CDR1 and CDR2 (germline): LGHDT, YNNKEL (reference sequence). There are 16 residues in the CDR3. The ends lost 4 bases at V and 4 bases at J; junction bases unmatched: 4. Here the CDR3 DNA reads TGTGCCAGCAGCCCTCAGACTAGCGGGAGGTACAATGAGCAGTTCTTC. Encoded protein: CASSPQTSGRYNEQFF.

The rearrangement links TRBV6-1 to TRBJ2-1; 8 bases agree with TRBD1. Unmatched junction bases numbered 7, after V lost 3 bases and J lost 6 bases. The CDR3 covers 15 residues. Looked up from germline, CDR1 is MNHNS and CDR2 is SASEGT. CDR3 in DNA: TGTGCCAGCAGTGAGGACAGGGTGAGGGGCAATGAGCAGTTCTTC. This codes for CASSEDRVRGNEQFF.

This clonotype was seen repeatedly, ten times or more. The V and J genes are TRBV27 and TRBJ1-5; D call uncertain. Germline V gene data show CDR1 as MNHEY and CDR2 as SMNVEV (reference sequence). CDR3 length: 13 amino acids. V lost 8 bases and J 4 bases, leaving 12 bases between the germline ends. The CDR3 sequence: CASGRTGNQPQHF. The CDR3 DNA is TGTGCCAGCGGACGGACGGGAAATCAGCCCCAGCATTTT.

This clonotype appeared a few times. V and J are TRBV18 and TRBJ1-5; no clear D gene. V was shortened by 2 bases and J by 0 bases, with 5 bases between the two germline ends. The CDR3 contains 14 residues. Germline V gene data show CDR1 as KGHSH and CDR2 as LQKENI. CDR3 in DNA: TGTGCCAGCTCACCAGACAATAGCAATCAGCCCCAGCATTTT. This translates into CASSPDNSNQPQHF.

Many counts were recorded for this clonotype. The J gene is TRBJ2-2, the V gene TRBV9; D might be TRBD2 (6 bases). Looked up from germline, CDR1 is SGDLS and CDR2 is YYNGEE. The CDR3 spans 17 residues. V lost 3 bases, J lost 5 bases, and 20 bases lay in between. The DNA of the CDR3 is TGTGCCAGCAGCGGCTCAGCGGGCGGCATGGGGACCGGGGAGCTGTTTTTT. Translated, it gives CASSGSAGGMGTGELFF.

This clonotype has ten or more counts. The J gene is TRBJ1-5, the V gene TRBV20-1; D ambiguous. This CDR3 is 12 amino acids long. Germline V gene data show CDR1 as DFQATT and CDR2 as SNEGSKA (reference sequence). Trimming left V 0 bases short and J 6 bases short, with 6 bases between. The chain's CDR3 is CSAREGSQPQHF. The CDR3 DNA follows: TGCAGTGCTAGAGAAGGGAGTCAGCCCCAGCATTTT.

This clonotype has at least ten counts. The genes are TRBV9 and TRBJ2-5, with 12 bases matching TRBD2. The CDR3 loop spans 16 amino acids. V lost 2 bases to trimming and J lost 2 bases; unmatched junction nucleotides: 4. The germline gives CDR1 SGDLS, CDR2 YYNGEE. The CDR3 DNA reads TGTGCCAGCAGCGTCGGGACTAGCGGGTTGCAAGAGACCCAGTACTTC. Its protein is CASSVGTSGLQETQYF.

Ten or more counts support this clonotype. The V gene is TRBV6-4, the J gene TRBJ2-1, with 8 bases aligning to TRBD2. The CDR3 is made up of 15 amino acids. The V gene end was trimmed by 0 bases and the J gene end by 7 bases; junction bases not matched to a gene: 5. Germline V CDR1 and CDR2: MRHNA, SNTAGT. The CDR3 DNA reads as TGTGCCAGCAGTGACTCAGCGGGAGTGGTTAATGAGCAGTTCTTC. This encodes CASSDSAGVVNEQFF.

This clonotype was observed many times. This chain uses TRBV5-6 with TRBJ2-3; D gene unclear. The CDR3 is made up of 14 amino acids. Germline V gene lookup returns CDR1 SGHDT and CDR2 YYEEEE. V was cut by 2 bases and J by 4 bases, with 11 bases left in between. The CDR3 DNA reads as TGTGCCAGCAGCTTTGTTCTAGTCCCAGATACGCAGTATTTT. Translating it yields CASSFVLVPDTQYF.

This clonotype occurred many times. The rearrangement joins TRBV20-1 to TRBJ2-2; D gene uncertain. CDR1 and CDR2 (germline): DFQATT, SNEGSKA (reference sequence). Trimming took 5 bases from V and 0 from J, leaving 13 bases between them. CDR3 size: 15 residues. The CDR3 region is CSAGKGPSNTGELFF. In DNA form, the CDR3 reads TGCAGTGCTGGCAAGGGCCCCTCGAACACCGGGGAGCTGTTTTTT.

This clonotype was detected ten times or more. The chain recombines TRBV7-2 with TRBJ1-4, with unresolved D. Deletions cut 3 bases from V and 6 bases from J, with 8 bases between. CDR3 size: 13 residues. The germline gives CDR1 SGHTA, CDR2 FQGNSA. CDR3 protein: CASSLGGDEKLFF. The DNA for the CDR3 is TGTGCCAGCAGCTTGGGCGGCGATGAAAAACTGTTTTTT.